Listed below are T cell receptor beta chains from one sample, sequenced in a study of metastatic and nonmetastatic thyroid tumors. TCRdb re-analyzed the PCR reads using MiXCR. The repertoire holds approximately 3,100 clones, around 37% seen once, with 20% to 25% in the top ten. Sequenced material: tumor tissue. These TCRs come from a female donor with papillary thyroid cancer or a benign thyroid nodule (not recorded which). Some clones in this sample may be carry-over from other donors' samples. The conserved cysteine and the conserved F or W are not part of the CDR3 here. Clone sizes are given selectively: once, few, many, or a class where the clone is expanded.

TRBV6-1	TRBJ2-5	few	ASSVAGFETQY
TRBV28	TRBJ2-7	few	ASSRLYEQY
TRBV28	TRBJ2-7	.	ATFEGFGYEQY
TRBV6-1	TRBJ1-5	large	ASSEFLGADNQPQH
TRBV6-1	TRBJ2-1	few	ASNAAGGSGEQF
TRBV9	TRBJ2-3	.	ASRGLGDTQY
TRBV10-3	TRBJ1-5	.	ASGGDVGQPQH
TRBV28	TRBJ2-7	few	ASSFNRDEQY
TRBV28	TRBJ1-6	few	ASRVGDSYNSPLH
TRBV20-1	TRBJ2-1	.	SAREPGRPGISEQF
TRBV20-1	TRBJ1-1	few	SARSQPNTEAF
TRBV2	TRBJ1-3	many	ARNTGDSGNTIY
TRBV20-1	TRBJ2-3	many	SAISGASTDTQY
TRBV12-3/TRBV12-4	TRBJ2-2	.	ASILGLAGEGGELF
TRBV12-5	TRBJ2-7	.	ASGPCRGRTYEQY
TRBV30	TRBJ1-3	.	AWSRDTLSLTIY
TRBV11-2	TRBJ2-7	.	ASSLERRTYEQY
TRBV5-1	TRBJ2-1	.	ASTRGDRGGDEQF
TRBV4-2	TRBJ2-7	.	ASSLAIQGREQY
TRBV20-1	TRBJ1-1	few	SASVRAPHTEAF
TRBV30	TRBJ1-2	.	AWSVQRVGGSGYT
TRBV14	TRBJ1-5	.	ASSQVVNFGHRGPSNQPQH
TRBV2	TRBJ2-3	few	ASLDGGLATDTQY
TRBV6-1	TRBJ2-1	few	ASTTGLHEQF
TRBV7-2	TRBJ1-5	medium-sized	ASSFTGGSNQPQH
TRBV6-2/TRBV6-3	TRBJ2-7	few	ASSYLGPNSYEQY
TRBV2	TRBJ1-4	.	ASSVGLKLF
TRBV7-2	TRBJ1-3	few	ASSARTYSGNTIY
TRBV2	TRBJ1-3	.	ASGSRGGNTIY
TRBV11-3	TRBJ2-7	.	ASSLGRGTSGLEQY
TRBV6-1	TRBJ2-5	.	AISPGQGHQETQY
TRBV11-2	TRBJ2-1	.	ASSEGPRLGRIYNDQF
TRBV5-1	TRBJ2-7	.	ASREGASYEQY
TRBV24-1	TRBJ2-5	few	ATSASGSPETQY
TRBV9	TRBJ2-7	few	ASGRGYEQY
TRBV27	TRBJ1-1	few	ASSLGQGFGTEAF
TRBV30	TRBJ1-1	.	AWRRPGAVDTEAF
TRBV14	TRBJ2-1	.	ASSQELGGLYNEQF
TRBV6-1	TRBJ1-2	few	ASSESNYGYT
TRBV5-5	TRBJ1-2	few	ASSLGVGPSGYT
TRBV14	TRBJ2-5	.	ASSQETQY
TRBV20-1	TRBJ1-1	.	SAGRQGAADTEAF
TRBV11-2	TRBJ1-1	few	ASSFGPRAEAF
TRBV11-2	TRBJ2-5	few	ASNNGALETQY
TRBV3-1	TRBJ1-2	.	ASSQDLGTGLTYGYT
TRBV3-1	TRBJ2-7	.	ASSHAGTGRLGEQY
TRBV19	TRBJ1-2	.	ASTKGYGYT
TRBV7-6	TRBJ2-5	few	AGAGTVSETQY
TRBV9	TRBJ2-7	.	ASTVRQPTYEQY
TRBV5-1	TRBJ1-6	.	ASSLGTGHNSPLH
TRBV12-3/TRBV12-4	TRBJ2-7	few	ASSLFQQGRYEQY
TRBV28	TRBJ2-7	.	ASRTSYEQY
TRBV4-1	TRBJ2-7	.	ASSRGTDTSYEQY